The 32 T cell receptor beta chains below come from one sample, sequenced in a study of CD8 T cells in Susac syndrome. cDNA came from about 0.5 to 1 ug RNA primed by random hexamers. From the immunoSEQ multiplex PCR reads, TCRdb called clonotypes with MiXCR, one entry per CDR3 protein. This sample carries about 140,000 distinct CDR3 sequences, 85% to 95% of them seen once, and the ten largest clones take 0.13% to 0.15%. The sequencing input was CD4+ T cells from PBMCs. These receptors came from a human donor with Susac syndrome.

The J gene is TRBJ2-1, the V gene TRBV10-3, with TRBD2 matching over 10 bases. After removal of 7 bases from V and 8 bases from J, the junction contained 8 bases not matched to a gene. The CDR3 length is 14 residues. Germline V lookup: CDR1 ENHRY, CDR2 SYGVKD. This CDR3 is CAITSGSDWHEQFF. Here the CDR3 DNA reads TGTGCCATCACTAGCGGGAGCGATTGGCATGAGCAGTTCTTC.

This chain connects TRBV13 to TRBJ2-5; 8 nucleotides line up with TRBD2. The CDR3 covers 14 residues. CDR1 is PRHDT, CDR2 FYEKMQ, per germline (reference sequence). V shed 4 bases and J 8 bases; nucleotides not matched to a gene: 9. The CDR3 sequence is CASSWRGVRETQYF. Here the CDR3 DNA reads TGTGCCAGCAGCTGGCGGGGGGTCCGGGAAACCCAGTACTTC. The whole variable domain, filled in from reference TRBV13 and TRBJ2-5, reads AAGVIQSPRHLIKEKRETATLKCYPIPRHDTVYWYQQGPGQDPQFLISFYEKMQSDKGSIPDRFSAQQFSDYHSELNMSSLELGDSALYFCASSWRGVRETQYFGPGTRLLVL.

The CDR3 loop is CASSLSLGLAGALYEQYF. In DNA, the CDR3 is TGTGCCAGCAGTTTAAGCCTCGGACTAGCGGGGGCCCTCTACGAGCAGTACTTC. The V call is TRBV12-3 or TRBV12-4, the J call TRBJ2-7; the match to TRBD2 covers 13 bases. CDR3 length: 18 residues. Trimming took 2 bases from V and 3 from J; bases not matched to a gene: 10.

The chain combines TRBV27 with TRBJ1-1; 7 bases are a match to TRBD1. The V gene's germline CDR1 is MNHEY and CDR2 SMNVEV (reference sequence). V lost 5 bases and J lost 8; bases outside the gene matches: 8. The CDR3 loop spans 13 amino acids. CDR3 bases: TGTGCCAGCAGTGCCCTCCAGGGGGTAGAAGCTTTCTTT. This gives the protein CASSALQGVEAFF.

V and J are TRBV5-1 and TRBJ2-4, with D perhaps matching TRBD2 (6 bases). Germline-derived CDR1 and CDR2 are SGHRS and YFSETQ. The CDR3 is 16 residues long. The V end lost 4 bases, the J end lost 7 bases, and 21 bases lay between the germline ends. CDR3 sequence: CASSRSRGQGGNIQYF. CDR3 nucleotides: TGCGCCAGCAGCCGTTCCCGAGGCCAAGGAGGGAACATTCAGTACTTC.

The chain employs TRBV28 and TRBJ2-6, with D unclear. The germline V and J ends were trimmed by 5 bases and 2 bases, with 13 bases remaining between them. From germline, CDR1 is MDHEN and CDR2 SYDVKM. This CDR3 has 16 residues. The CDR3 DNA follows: TGTGCCAGCAGTGCCCTGAGTAGGGCTGGGGCCAACGTCCTGACTTTC. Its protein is CASSALSRAGANVLTF.

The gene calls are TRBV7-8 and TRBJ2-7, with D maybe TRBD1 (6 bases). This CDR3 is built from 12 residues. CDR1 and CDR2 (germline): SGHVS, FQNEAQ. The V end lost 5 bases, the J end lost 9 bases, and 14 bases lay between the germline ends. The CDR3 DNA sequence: TGTGCCAGCAGCCCAGGGGCGACCGGGCAGTACTTC. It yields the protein CASSPGATGQYF.

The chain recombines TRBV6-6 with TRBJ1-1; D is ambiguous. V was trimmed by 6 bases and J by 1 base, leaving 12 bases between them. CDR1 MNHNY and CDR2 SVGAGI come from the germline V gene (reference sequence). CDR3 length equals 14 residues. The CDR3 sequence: CASSYGSGNTEAFF. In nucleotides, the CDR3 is TGTGCCAGCAGCTACGGGTCAGGGAACACTGAAGCTTTCTTT.

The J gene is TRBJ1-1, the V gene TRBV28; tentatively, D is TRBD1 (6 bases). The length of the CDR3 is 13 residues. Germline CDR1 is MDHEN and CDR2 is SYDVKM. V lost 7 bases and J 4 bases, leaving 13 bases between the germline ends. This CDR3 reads CASTQWGPTEAFF. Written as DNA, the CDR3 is TGTGCCAGCACTCAGTGGGGGCCCACTGAAGCTTTCTTT.

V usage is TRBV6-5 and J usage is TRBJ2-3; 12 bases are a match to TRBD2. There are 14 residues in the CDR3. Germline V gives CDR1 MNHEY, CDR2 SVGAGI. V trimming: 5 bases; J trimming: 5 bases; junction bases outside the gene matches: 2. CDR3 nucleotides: TGTGCCAGCAGTAAGGGACTAGCGGGAGATACGCAGTATTTT. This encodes CASSKGLAGDTQYF.

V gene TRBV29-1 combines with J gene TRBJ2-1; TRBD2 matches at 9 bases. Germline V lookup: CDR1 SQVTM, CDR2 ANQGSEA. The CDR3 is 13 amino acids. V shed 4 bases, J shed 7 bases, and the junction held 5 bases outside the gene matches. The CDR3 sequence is CSVVAGVSNEQFF. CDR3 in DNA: TGCAGCGTTGTAGCGGGAGTCTCGAATGAGCAGTTCTTC.

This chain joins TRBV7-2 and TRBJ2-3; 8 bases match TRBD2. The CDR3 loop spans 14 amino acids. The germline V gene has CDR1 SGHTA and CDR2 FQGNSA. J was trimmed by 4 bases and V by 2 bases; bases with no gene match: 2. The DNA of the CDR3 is TGTGCCAGCAGCTTAACGCGGGGGGCAGATACGCAGTATTTT. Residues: CASSLTRGADTQYF. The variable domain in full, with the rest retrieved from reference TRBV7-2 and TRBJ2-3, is GAGVSQSPSNKVTEKGKDVELRCDPISGHTALYWYRQSLGQGLEFLIYFQGNSAPDKSGLPSDRFSAERTGGSVSTLTIQRTQQEDSAVYLCASSLTRGADTQYFGPGTRLTVL.

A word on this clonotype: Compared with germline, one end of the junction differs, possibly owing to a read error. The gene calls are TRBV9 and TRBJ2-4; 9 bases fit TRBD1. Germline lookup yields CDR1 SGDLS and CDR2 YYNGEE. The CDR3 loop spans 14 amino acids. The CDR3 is CASSVDPGDRARLF. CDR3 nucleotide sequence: TGTGCCAGCAGCGTAGATCCCGGGGACAGGGCTCGGCTCTTC.

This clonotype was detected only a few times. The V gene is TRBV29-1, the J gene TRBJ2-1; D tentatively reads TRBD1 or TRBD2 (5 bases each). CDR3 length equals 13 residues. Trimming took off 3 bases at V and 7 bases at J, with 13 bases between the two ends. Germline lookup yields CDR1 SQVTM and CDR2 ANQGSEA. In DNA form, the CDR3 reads TGCAGCGTTGAGGGGGACCCCCTAAATGAGCAGTTCTTC. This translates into CSVEGDPLNEQFF.

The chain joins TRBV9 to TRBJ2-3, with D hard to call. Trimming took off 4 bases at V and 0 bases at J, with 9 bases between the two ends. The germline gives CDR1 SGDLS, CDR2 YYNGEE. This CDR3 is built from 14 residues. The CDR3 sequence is CASSSQLSTDTQYF. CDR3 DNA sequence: TGTGCCAGCAGCTCCCAACTTAGCACAGATACGCAGTATTTT.

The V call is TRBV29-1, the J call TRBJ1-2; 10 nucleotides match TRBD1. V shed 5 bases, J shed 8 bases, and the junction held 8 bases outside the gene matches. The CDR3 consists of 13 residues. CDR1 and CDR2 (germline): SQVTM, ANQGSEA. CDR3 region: CSVTGTGVFGYTF. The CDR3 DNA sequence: TGCAGCGTTACCGGGACAGGGGTATTCGGCTACACCTTC.

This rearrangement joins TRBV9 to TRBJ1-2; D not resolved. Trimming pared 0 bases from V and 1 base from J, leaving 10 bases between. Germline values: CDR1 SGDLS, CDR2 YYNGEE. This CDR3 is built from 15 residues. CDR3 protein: CASSVGQANNYGYTF. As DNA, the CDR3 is TGTGCCAGCAGCGTAGGGCAGGCGAATAACTATGGCTACACCTTC.

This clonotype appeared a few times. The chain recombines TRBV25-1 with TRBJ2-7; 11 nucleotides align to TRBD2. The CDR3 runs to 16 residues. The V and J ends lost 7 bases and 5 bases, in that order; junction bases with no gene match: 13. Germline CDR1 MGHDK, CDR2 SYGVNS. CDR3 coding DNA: TGTGCCAGCACCCCCGGACTAGCGGGCAAGGACCACGAGCAGTACTTC. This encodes CASTPGLAGKDHEQYF.

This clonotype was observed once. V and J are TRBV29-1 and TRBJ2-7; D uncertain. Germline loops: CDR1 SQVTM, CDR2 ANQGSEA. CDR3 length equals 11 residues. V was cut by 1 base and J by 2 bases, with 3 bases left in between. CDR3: CSVEGAYEQYF. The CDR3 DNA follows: TGCAGCGTTGAAGGCGCCTACGAGCAGTACTTC.

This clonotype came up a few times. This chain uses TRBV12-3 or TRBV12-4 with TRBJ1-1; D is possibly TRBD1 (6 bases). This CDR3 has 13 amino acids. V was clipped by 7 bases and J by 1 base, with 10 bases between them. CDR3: CASTLTGNTEAFF. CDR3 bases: TGTGCCAGCACCTTGACAGGGAACACTGAAGCTTTCTTT.

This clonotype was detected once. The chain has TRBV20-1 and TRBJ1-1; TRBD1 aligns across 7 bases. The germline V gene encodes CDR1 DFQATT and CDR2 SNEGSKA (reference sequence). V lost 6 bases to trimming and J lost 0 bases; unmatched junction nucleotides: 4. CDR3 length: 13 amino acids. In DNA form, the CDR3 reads TGCAGTGCGAAGGACAGGTTGAACACTGAAGCTTTCTTT. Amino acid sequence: CSAKDRLNTEAFF.

The CDR3 DNA reads TGTGCCAGCAGTTACAATGCAGATAACACTGAAGCTTTCTTT. Its translation is CASSYNADNTEAFF. The genes are TRBV6-5 and TRBJ1-1; D call uncertain. Germline CDR1 reads MNHEY; CDR2 reads SVGAGI. There are 14 residues in the CDR3. V was pared by 2 bases and J by 2 bases, with 9 bases between.

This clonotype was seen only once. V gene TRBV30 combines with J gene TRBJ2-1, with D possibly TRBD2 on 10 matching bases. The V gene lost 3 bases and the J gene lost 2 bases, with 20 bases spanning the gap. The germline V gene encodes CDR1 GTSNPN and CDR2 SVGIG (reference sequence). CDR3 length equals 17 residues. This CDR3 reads CAWRSDRGLATYNEQFF. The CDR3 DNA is TGTGCCTGGAGGTCGGACAGGGGACTAGCGACCTACAATGAGCAGTTCTTC.

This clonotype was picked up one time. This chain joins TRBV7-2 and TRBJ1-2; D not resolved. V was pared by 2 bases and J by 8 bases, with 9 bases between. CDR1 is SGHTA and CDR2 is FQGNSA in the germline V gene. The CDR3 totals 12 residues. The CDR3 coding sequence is TGTGCCAGCAGCTTAAACAAGGGCGGCTACACCTTC. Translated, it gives CASSLNKGGYTF.

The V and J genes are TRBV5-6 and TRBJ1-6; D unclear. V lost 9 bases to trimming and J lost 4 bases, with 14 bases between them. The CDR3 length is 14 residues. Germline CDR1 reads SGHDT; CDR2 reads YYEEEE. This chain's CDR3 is CATGVREYNSPLHF. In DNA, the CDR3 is TGTGCCACCGGTGTAAGGGAGTATAATTCACCCCTCCACTTT.

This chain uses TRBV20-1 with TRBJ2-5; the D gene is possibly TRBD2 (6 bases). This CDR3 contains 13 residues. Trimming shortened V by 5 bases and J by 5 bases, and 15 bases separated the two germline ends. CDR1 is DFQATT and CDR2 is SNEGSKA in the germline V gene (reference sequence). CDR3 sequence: CSAGGTGAETQYF. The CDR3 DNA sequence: TGCAGTGCTGGAGGGACTGGGGCGGAGACCCAGTACTTC.

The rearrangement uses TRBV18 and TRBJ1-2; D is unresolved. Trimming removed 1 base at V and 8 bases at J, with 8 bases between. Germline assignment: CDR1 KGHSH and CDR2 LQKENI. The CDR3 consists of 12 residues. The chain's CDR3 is CASSPQGRGYTF. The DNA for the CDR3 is TGTGCCAGCTCACCACAGGGCCGAGGCTACACCTTC.

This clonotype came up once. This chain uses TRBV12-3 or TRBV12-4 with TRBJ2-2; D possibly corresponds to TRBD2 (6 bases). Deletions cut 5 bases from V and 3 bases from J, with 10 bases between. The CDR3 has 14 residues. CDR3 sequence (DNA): TGTGCCAGCAGTGCCCGGGACTACACCGGGGAGCTGTTTTTT. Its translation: CASSARDYTGELFF.

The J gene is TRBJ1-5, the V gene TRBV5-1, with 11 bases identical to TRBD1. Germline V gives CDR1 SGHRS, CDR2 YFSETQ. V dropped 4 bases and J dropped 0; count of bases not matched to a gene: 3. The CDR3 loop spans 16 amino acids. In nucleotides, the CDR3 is TGCGCCAGCAGCCCCGGGACAGGGGGTAGCAATCAGCCCCAGCATTTT. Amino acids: CASSPGTGGSNQPQHF.

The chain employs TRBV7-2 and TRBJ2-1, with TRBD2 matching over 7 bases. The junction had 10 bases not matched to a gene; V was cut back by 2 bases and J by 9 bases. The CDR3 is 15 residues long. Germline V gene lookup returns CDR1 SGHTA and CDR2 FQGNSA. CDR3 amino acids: CASSLMASGSGEQFF. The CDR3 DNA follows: TGTGCCAGCAGCTTAATGGCTAGCGGCTCGGGTGAGCAGTTCTTC.

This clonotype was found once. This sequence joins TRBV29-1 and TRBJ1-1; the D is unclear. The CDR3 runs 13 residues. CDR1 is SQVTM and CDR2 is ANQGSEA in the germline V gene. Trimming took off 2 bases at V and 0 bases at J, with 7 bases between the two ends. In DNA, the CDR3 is TGCAGCGTTGAAACCCTTATGAACACTGAAGCTTTCTTT. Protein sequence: CSVETLMNTEAFF.

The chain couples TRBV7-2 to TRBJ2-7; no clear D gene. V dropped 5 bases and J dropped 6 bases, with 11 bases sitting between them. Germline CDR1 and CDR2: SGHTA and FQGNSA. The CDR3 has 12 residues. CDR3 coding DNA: TGTGCCAGCAGCAGAAATTACCTCGAGCAGTACTTC. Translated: CASSRNYLEQYF.